The 26 T cell receptor beta chains below come from one sample, sequenced in a study of Graves' ophthalmopathy and Graves' hyperthyroidism. RNA transcripts yielded amplified TCR beta CDR3 regions. HTBI-primed RT-PCR formed the first round, and a multiplex PCR formed the second. One entry per CDR3 protein results from TCRdb running MiXCR on the multiplex PCR reads. Found here are 35,000 to 50,000 distinct CDR3 sequences, roughly 50% of them singletons; the top ten hold approximately 25%. The sequenced material came from peripheral blood. These receptors were collected from an adult woman with stable Graves' hyperthyroidism.

The genes are TRBV9 and TRBJ2-7; 9 nucleotides align to TRBD1. The CDR3 has 14 amino acids. Germline lookup yields CDR1 SGDLS and CDR2 YYNGEE. J gave up 8 bases and V 4 bases, and 10 bases lay outside the gene matches. The chain's CDR3 is CASSPGRDRVKQYF. For the CDR3, the DNA is TGTGCCAGCAGCCCAGGGAGGGACAGGGTGAAGCAGTACTTC. The full variable domain, its missing parts supplied by reference TRBV9 and TRBJ2-7, is DSGVTQTPKHLITATGQRVTLRCSPRSGDLSVYWYQQSLDQGLQFLIQYYNGEERAKGNILERFSAQQFPDLHSELNLSSLELGDSALYFCASSPGRDRVKQYFGPGTRLTVT.

This clonotype was detected many times. V gene TRBV4-1 combines with J gene TRBJ1-5, with TRBD1 as a possible D gene (5 bases). Trimming stripped 3 bases from V and 4 bases from J, with 16 bases between. Germline-derived CDR1 and CDR2 are MGHRA and YSYEKL. This CDR3 spans 16 amino acids. The CDR3 nucleotides are TGCGCCAGCAGCCAGACAGTGGGCGCAAGTAATCAGCCCCAGCATTTT. This sequence encodes CASSQTVGASNQPQHF.

V gene TRBV7-9 combines with J gene TRBJ2-5; 13 bases match TRBD2. Germline lookup yields CDR1 SEHNR and CDR2 FQNEAQ (reference sequence). Trimming cost V 5 bases and J 4 bases; bases outside gene matches: 4. This CDR3 has 15 residues. In DNA form, the CDR3 reads TGTGCCAGCAGCCCCAGGACTAGCGGGAGAGAGACCCAGTACTTC. Encoded protein: CASSPRTSGRETQYF.

The sample holds many counts of this clonotype. The rearrangement joins TRBV5-1 to TRBJ2-7; 11 positions match TRBD2. The CDR3 totals 18 residues. Germline CDR1 SGHRS, CDR2 YFSETQ. Trimming cost V 4 bases and J 0 bases; bases outside gene matches: 12. CDR3 sequence: CASSQPGLAGGYSYEQYF. The CDR3 DNA sequence: TGCGCCAGCAGCCAACCCGGTCTAGCGGGAGGTTACTCCTACGAGCAGTACTTC.

The rearrangement links TRBV10-3 to TRBJ1-1; the match to TRBD1 covers 8 bases. The CDR3 loop spans 16 amino acids. CDR1 and CDR2 (germline): ENHRY, SYGVKD. J gave up 1 base and V 10 bases, and 14 bases lay outside the gene matches. CDR3 bases: TGTGCCACCGGGAGCGGGCAGGGGGCAGGGAACACTGAAGCTTTCTTT. Translation: CATGSGQGAGNTEAFF.

This clonotype came up a few times. The gene calls are TRBV5-1 and TRBJ2-5; weak D call: TRBD1 (6 bases). Germline assignment: CDR1 SGHRS and CDR2 YFSETQ. CDR3 length: 13 residues. Trimming took off 0 bases at V and 5 bases at J, with 8 bases between the two ends. The CDR3 DNA sequence: TGCGCCAGCAGCTTGGGGCAGGGGGAGACCCAGTACTTC. As protein: CASSLGQGETQYF.

To note about this clonotype: The CDR3 does not close with the conserved phenylalanine or tryptophan, likely indicating a read error. No DNA is shown, since the ends of the CDR3 on it are uncertain; the CDR3 is the one TCRdb lists. The gene calls are TRBV7-2 and TRBJ2-3; whether TRBD1, the table's D call, matches the DNA was not checked. The CDR3 sequence runs 8 residues, both termini included. CDR1 is SGHTA, CDR2 FQGNSA, per germline. CDR3 region: CASSSVAG.

The rearrangement uses TRBV7-9 and TRBJ2-2; D not resolved. Trimming took 3 bases from V and 4 from J, leaving 6 bases between them. The germline V gene has CDR1 SEHNR and CDR2 FQNEAQ (reference sequence). The CDR3 extends over 13 amino acids. The CDR3 bases are TGTGCCAGCAGCTTGCGGTCCACCGGGGAGCTGTTTTTT. It is translated as CASSLRSTGELFF. The variable domain in full, completed from reference TRBV7-9 and TRBJ2-2, reads DTGVSQNPRHKITKRGQNVTFRCDPISEHNRLYWYRQTLGQGPEFLTYFQNEAQLEKSRLLSDRFSAERPKGSFSTLEIQRTEQGDSAMYLCASSLRSTGELFFGEGSRLTVL.

This clonotype was counted ten times or more. This sequence joins TRBV7-9 and TRBJ1-1; 11 positions match TRBD1. Germline V gene sequence: CDR1 SEHNR, CDR2 FQNEAQ (reference sequence). V dropped 6 bases and J dropped 1; count of bases not matched to a gene: 7. The CDR3 consists of 16 residues. The CDR3 DNA is TGTGCCAGCAGAACCGGGACAGGGGGGAGGAACACTGAAGCTTTCTTT. This encodes CASRTGTGGRNTEAFF.

The genes are TRBV10-2 and TRBJ2-7, with TRBD1 identical over 7 bases. V lost 5 bases and J lost 3; bases outside the gene matches: 13. Germline V gene lookup returns CDR1 WSHSY and CDR2 SAAADI. The CDR3 runs 16 residues. CDR3 nucleotides: TGCGCCAGCAGTCCCTTAACCGGGACAGCTGGCTACGAGCAGTACTTC. It is translated as CASSPLTGTAGYEQYF.

A note on this clonotype: A read error is possible here, since a much larger clone lies one base away. The CDR3 loop reads CAWGTGGEKLFF. CDR3 DNA: TGTGCCTGGGGTACGGGGGGAGAAAAACTGTTTTTT. V and J are TRBV30 and TRBJ1-4; the D gene is possibly TRBD1 (5 bases). This CDR3 is 12 amino acids long. Between the trimmed V and J ends, which lost 5 bases and 8 bases, there was a span of 12 bases. Germline assignment: CDR1 GTSNPN and CDR2 SVGIG (reference sequence).

This clonotype showed up many times. The V gene is TRBV20-1, the J gene TRBJ1-4; no firm D call. The germline CDR1 and CDR2 sequences are DFQATT and SNEGSKA (reference sequence). V lost 6 bases, J lost 3 bases, and 17 bases lay in between. The CDR3 covers 15 residues. The CDR3 loop reads CSAGQTGRANEKLFF. Here the CDR3 DNA reads TGCAGTGCCGGCCAGACCGGGAGGGCTAATGAAAAACTGTTTTTT.

This chain links TRBV5-1 with TRBJ2-5; 11 bases align to TRBD2. Trimming cost V 4 bases and J 7 bases; bases outside gene matches: 12. Germline lookup yields CDR1 SGHRS and CDR2 YFSETQ. The CDR3 covers 16 residues. The CDR3 sequence is CASSPTLAGVGGTQYF. The DNA of the CDR3 is TGCGCCAGCAGCCCTACACTAGCGGGAGTTGGAGGGACCCAGTACTTC. Based on the CDR3 plus reference TRBV5-1 and TRBJ2-5, the full variable domain is KAGVTQTPRYLIKTRGQQVTLSCSPISGHRSVSWYQQTPGQGLQFLFEYFSETQRNKGNFPGRFSGRQFSNSRSEMNVSTLELGDSALYLCASSPTLAGVGGTQYFGPGTRLLVL.

The sample holds many counts of this clonotype. The rearrangement links TRBV5-1 to TRBJ2-3, with 7 bases aligning to TRBD1. The CDR3 runs 16 residues. Germline values: CDR1 SGHRS, CDR2 YFSETQ. V shed 0 bases and J 2 bases; nucleotides not matched to a gene: 6. CDR3 amino acids: CASSLGDSAYTDTQYF. CDR3 bases: TGCGCCAGCAGCTTGGGGGACAGCGCATACACAGATACGCAGTATTTT.

The V and J genes are TRBV5-1 and TRBJ1-1; TRBD1 matches at 9 bases. V dropped 4 bases and J dropped 4; count of bases not matched to a gene: 5. The CDR3 consists of 14 residues. Germline values: CDR1 SGHRS, CDR2 YFSETQ. The chain's CDR3 is CASSPGTGCTEAFF. The CDR3 nucleotides read TGCGCCAGCAGCCCCGGGACAGGGTGCACTGAAGCTTTCTTT. Filled out from reference TRBV5-1 and TRBJ1-1, the complete variable domain reads KAGVTQTPRYLIKTRGQQVTLSCSPISGHRSVSWYQQTPGQGLQFLFEYFSETQRNKGNFPGRFSGRQFSNSRSEMNVSTLELGDSALYLCASSPGTGCTEAFFGQGTRLTVV.

Ten or more counts support this clonotype. The chain's CDR3 is CASSPRSSADTQYF. The CDR3 region has the DNA TGTGCCAGCAGTCCGAGGTCTAGCGCGGATACGCAGTATTTT. This chain joins TRBV12-3 or TRBV12-4 and TRBJ2-3; D may be TRBD2 (6 bases). CDR3 size: 14 residues. V was trimmed by 5 bases and J by 6 bases, leaving 15 bases between them.

Relative to its sample, this clonotype is medium-sized. V is TRBV7-4 and J is TRBJ1-4; no clear D gene. The V gene lost 1 base and the J gene lost 7 bases, with 10 bases spanning the gap. Germline CDR1 is SGHVT and CDR2 is SQSDAQ. The CDR3 has 14 amino acids. CDR3 coding DNA: TGTGCCAGCAGCTTAGTCCCGGTTACTGAAAAACTGTTTTTT. It encodes CASSLVPVTEKLFF.

This clonotype has ten or more counts. The J gene is TRBJ1-1, the V gene TRBV5-1; D remains ambiguous. Germline V gene sequence: CDR1 SGHRS, CDR2 YFSETQ. This CDR3 spans 18 amino acids. V dropped 1 base and J dropped 0 bases, with 19 bases sitting between them. CDR3 coding DNA: TGCGCCAGCAGCTTGTATTCGAGGCGAGGTCTTTTGAACACTGAAGCTTTCTTT. Translation: CASSLYSRRGLLNTEAFF. The full variable domain, completed using reference TRBV5-1 and TRBJ1-1, is KAGVTQTPRYLIKTRGQQVTLSCSPISGHRSVSWYQQTPGQGLQFLFEYFSETQRNKGNFPGRFSGRQFSNSRSEMNVSTLELGDSALYLCASSLYSRRGLLNTEAFFGQGTRLTVV.

This clonotype was picked up many times. V and J are TRBV27 and TRBJ1-6, with no clear D. Germline loops: CDR1 MNHEY, CDR2 SMNVEV (reference sequence). The V gene lost 0 bases and the J gene lost 10 bases, with 7 bases spanning the gap. The CDR3 totals 13 residues. The DNA of the CDR3 is TGTGCCAGCAGTTTATCAAACCGCTCACCCCTCCACTTT. Protein sequence: CASSLSNRSPLHF.

This sequence joins TRBV9 and TRBJ2-5; TRBD2 aligns across 15 bases. The V gene's germline CDR1 is SGDLS and CDR2 YYNGEE. The CDR3 runs 16 residues. J lost 5 bases, V lost 4 bases, and 6 bases had no gene match. In nucleotides, the CDR3 is TGTGCCAGCAGCCCGGGACTAGCGGGAGGCGGTGAGACCCAGTACTTC. Translating it yields CASSPGLAGGGETQYF.

CDR3 amino acids: CASSAGGWNTEAFF. The DNA for the CDR3 is TGTGCCAGCAGCGCCGGGGGGTGGAACACTGAAGCTTTCTTT. V gene TRBV7-2 combines with J gene TRBJ1-1, with D perhaps TRBD1 (5 bases). V was trimmed by 5 bases and J by 1 base, leaving 11 bases between them. This CDR3 has 14 residues. CDR1 SGHTA and CDR2 FQGNSA come from the germline V gene.

This clonotype was counted many times. DNA of the CDR3: TGCGCCAGCAGGGGGATGGAAACCGGGGAGCTGTTTTTT. This gives the protein CASRGMETGELFF. J is TRBJ2-2 and V is TRBV5-1; D remains ambiguous. V shed 5 bases and J shed 5 bases, with 10 bases lying between them. The CDR3 is 13 amino acids. Per the germline V gene, CDR1 is SGHRS and CDR2 is YFSETQ.

The V gene is TRBV7-6, the J gene TRBJ1-3; D possibly corresponds to TRBD1 (5 bases). The V end was cut by 1 base, the J end by 4 bases, with 11 bases between. In germline, CDR1 is SGHVS, CDR2 FNYEAQ. CDR3 length: 15 amino acids. This CDR3 reads CASSLVGGAGNTIYF. The DNA for the CDR3 is TGTGCCAGCAGCTTAGTTGGGGGAGCAGGAAACACCATATATTTT.

Concerning this clonotype itself: Because it lacks the conserved phenylalanine or tryptophan at the end, this CDR3 is likely a read error. The chain combines TRBV5-1 with TRBJ1-1; TRBD1 might be the D (5 bases). V shed 4 bases and J shed 11 bases, with 24 bases lying between them. The CDR3 is made up of 15 amino acids. The germline V gene has CDR1 SGHRS and CDR2 YFSETQ. The chain's CDR3 is CASSTNPGPGVVAFL. The DNA of the CDR3 is TGCGCCAGCAGCACAAACCCGGGACCCGGGGTAGTCGCTTTCCTT.

The chain recombines TRBV25-1 with TRBJ2-7; TRBD1 matches at 10 bases. CDR3 length: 16 amino acids. Germline assignment: CDR1 MGHDK and CDR2 SYGVNS. Trimming at V came to 5 bases and at J to 0 bases, leaving 7 bases not matched to a gene. CDR3 nucleotide sequence: TGTGCCAGCAGTCGCCCCGGGACAGGGGCCTCCTACGAGCAGTACTTC. This encodes CASSRPGTGASYEQYF.

The J gene is TRBJ2-7, the V gene TRBV7-8, with 7 bases fitting TRBD1. Germline CDR1 reads SGHVS; CDR2 reads FQNEAQ. There are 12 residues in the CDR3. V lost 5 bases and J lost 5; bases outside the gene matches: 3. In DNA, the CDR3 is TGTGCCAGCAGCGCAACAGGGGACGAGCAGTACTTC. The encoded protein is CASSATGDEQYF.